This T cell receptor (beta chain) was sequenced during a study of T cell responses to AZD1222 COVID-19 vaccine. Findings and caveats of the study: Most donors were white British and more were female, and clonal diversity was possibly underestimated. The reported proportion of spike-specific TCRs targeting unmutated variant regions was nearly half.

This clone has a single count. Its matching antigen is unknown. Data came from immunoSEQ multiplex PCR; TCRdb stores just in-frame clones and leaves some out. Counted here are some 80,000 clones, approximately 90% occurring once; the ten biggest clones make up about 3.5%. CDR1 is SEHNR, CDR2 FQNEAQ, per germline (reference sequence). The trim removed 11 bases at V and 6 bases at J, leaving 5 bases unmatched. This CDR3 contains 13 residues. The sample here was peripheral blood, taken 28 days after the second AZD1222 dose. This TCR was recovered from an adult who received the AZD1222 COVID-19 vaccine. This sequence joins TRBV7-9 and TRBJ2-1; 12 nucleotides line up with TRBD2. The CDR3 DNA reads as TGTGCCTGGGCTAGCGGGGGGGGCAATGAGCAGTTCTTC. Amino acids: CAWASGGGNEQFF.